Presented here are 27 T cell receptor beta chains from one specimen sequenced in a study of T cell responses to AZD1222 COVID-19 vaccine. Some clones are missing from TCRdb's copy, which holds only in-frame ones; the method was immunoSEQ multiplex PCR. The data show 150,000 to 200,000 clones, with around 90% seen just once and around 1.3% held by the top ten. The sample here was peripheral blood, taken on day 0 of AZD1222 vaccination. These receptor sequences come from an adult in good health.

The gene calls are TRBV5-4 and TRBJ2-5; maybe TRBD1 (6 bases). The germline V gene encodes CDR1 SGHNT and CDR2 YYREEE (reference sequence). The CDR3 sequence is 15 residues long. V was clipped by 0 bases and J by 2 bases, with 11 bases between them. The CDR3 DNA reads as TGTGCCAGCAGCTTGGACAGGGTGGGGCAAGAGACCCAGTACTTC. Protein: CASSLDRVGQETQYF.

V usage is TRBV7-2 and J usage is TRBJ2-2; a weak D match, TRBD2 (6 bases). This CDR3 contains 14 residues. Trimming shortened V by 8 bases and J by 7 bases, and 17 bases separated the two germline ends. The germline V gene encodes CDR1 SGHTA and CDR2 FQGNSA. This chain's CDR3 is CASSRGSGVGELFF. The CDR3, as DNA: TGTGCCAGCTCAAGGGGTAGCGGAGTCGGGGAGCTGTTTTTT.

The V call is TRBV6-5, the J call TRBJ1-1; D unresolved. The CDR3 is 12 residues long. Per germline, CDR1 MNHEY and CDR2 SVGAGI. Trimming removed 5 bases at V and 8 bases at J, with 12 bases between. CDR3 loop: CASSKRRSEAFF. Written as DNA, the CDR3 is TGTGCCAGCAGTAAAAGACGGTCCGAAGCTTTCTTT.

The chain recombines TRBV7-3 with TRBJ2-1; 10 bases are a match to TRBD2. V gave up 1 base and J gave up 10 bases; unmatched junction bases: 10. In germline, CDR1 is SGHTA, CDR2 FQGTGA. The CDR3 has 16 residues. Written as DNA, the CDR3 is TGTGCCAGCAGCTTAAAGGGGCTAGCGGGAGTGGACGAGCAGTTCTTC. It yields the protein CASSLKGLAGVDEQFF.

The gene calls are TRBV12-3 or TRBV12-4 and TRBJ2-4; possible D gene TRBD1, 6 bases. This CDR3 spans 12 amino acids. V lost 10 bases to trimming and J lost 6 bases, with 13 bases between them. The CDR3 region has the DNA TGTGCCACCGGGGCCAGGGGAAACATTCAGTACTTC. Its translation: CATGARGNIQYF.

DNA for the CDR3: TGCAGCGCAAACCCCGGGGACAGGGATGAAGCTTTCTTT. Residues: CSANPGDRDEAFF. The chain couples TRBV29-1 to TRBJ1-1, with 9 bases identical to TRBD1. CDR3 size: 13 residues. Germline CDR1 is SQVTM and CDR2 is ANQGSEA. The V and J ends lost 7 bases and 7 bases, in that order; junction bases with no gene match: 10. Supplemented by reference TRBV29-1 and TRBJ1-1, the full variable domain reads SAVISQKPSRDICQRGTSLTIQCQVDSQVTMMFWYRQQPGQSLTLIATANQGSEATYESGFVIDKFPISRPNLTFSTLTVSNMSPEDSSIYLCSANPGDRDEAFFGQGTRLTVV.

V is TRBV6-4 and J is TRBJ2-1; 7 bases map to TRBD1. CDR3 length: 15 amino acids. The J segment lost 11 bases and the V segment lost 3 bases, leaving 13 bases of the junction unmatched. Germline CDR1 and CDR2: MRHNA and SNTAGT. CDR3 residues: CASSEAGGSSQKQFF. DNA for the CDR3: TGTGCCAGCAGTGAGGCAGGGGGAAGTTCTCAAAAGCAGTTCTTC.

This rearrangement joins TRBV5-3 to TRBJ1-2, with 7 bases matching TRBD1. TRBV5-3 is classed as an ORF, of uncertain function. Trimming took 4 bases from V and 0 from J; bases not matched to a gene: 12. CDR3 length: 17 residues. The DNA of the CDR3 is TGTGCCAGAAGCCGGAGTCGACAGGGAGGGACTAACTATGGCTACACCTTC. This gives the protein CARSRSRQGGTNYGYTF.

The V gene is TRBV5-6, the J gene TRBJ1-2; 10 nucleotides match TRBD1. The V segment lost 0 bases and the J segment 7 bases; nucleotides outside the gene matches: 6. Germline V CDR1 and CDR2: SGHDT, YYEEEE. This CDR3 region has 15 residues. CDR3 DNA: TGTGCCAGCAGCTTGGTGGGACAGGGGATCGCTGGCTACACCTTC. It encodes CASSLVGQGIAGYTF.

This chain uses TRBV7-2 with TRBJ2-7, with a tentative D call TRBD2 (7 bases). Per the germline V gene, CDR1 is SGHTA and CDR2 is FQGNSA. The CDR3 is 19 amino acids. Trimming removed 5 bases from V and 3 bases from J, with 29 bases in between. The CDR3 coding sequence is TGTGCCAGCAGCACGAGGGTACAAACCAGGGGCCGGGGGGTCTACGAGCAGTACTTC. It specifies CASSTRVQTRGRGVYEQYF.

The CDR3 DNA is TGCGCCAGCAGCTTTGGACTAGCGGGAGTCAATGAGCAGTTCTTC. It encodes CASSFGLAGVNEQFF. J is TRBJ2-1 and V is TRBV5-1; 13 nucleotides match TRBD2. Germline values: CDR1 SGHRS, CDR2 YFSETQ. V was clipped by 2 bases and J by 6 bases; unmatched bases: 2. The CDR3 consists of 15 residues.

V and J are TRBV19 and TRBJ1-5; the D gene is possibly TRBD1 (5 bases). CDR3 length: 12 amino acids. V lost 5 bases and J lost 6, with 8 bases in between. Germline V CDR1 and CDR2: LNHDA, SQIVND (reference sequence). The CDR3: CASSVGVQPQHF. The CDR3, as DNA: TGTGCCAGTAGTGTGGGGGTTCAGCCCCAGCATTTT.

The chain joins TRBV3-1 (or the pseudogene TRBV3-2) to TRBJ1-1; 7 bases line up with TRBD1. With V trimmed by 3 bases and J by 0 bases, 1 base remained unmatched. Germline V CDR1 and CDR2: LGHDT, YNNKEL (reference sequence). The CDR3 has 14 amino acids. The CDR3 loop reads CASSQGQLNTEAFF. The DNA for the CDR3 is TGTGCCAGCAGCCAGGGACAGTTGAACACTGAAGCTTTCTTT.

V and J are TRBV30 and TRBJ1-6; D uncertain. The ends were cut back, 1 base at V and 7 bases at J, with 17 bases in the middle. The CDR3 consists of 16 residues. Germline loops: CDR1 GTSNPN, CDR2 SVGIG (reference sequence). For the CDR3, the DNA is TGTGCCTGGAGTGGAAAGGTTGGAATCTCCAATTCACCCCTCCACTTT. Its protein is CAWSGKVGISNSPLHF.

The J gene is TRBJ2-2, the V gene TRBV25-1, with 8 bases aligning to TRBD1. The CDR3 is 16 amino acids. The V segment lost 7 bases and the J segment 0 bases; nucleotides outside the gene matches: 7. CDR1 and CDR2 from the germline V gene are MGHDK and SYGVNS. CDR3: CASNLGQGSNTGELFF. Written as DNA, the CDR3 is TGTGCCAGCAACCTCGGACAGGGATCGAACACCGGGGAGCTGTTTTTT. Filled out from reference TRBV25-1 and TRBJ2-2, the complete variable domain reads EADIYQTPRYLVIGTGKKITLECSQTMGHDKMYWYQQDPGMELHLIHYSYGVNSTEKGDLSSESTVSRIRTEHFPLTLESARPSHTSQYLCASNLGQGSNTGELFFGEGSRLTVL.

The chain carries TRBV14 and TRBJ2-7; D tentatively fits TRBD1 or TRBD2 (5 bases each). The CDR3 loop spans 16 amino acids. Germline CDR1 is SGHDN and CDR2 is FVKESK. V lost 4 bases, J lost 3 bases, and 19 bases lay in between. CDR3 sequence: CASSPPDGGGLYEQYF. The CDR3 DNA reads TGTGCCAGCAGCCCCCCGGACGGTGGGGGTCTCTACGAGCAGTACTTC. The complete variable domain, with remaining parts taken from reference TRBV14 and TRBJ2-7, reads EAGVTQFPSHSVIEKGQTVTLRCDPISGHDNLYWYRRVMGKEIKFLLHFVKESKQDESGMPNNRFLAERTGGTYSTLKVQPAELEDSGVYFCASSPPDGGGLYEQYFGPGTRLTVT.

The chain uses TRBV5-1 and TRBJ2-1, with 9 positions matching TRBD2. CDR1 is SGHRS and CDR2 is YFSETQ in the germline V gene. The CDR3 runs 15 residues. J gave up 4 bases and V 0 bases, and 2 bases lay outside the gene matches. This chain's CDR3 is CASSLGTSGYNEQFF. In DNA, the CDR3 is TGCGCCAGCAGCTTGGGCACTAGCGGGTACAATGAGCAGTTCTTC.

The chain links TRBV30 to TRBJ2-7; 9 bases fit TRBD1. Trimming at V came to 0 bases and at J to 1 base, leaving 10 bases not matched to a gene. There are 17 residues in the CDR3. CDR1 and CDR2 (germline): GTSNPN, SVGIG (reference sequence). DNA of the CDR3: TGTGCCTGGAGTGTACGGGGGGACAGGGTTGGGTCCTACGAGCAGTACTTC. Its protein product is CAWSVRGDRVGSYEQYF.

The DNA of the CDR3 is TGTGCCAGCAGCTTAGGTGGGCAGGGGGCCGGCGAGCAGTACTTC. Its translation is CASSLGGQGAGEQYF. The chain has TRBV7-9 and TRBJ2-7; TRBD1 aligns across 8 bases. The CDR3 length is 15 residues. V was clipped by 1 base and J by 6 bases; unmatched bases: 8. Germline CDR1 and CDR2: SEHNR and FQNEAQ (reference sequence).

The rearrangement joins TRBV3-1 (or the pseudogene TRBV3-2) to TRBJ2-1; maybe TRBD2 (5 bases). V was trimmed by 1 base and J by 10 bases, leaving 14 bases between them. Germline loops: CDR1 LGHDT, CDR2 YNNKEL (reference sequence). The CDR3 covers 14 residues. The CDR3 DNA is TGTGCCAGCAGCCAAGCCACGGGGAGATCGGAGCAGTTCTTC. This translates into CASSQATGRSEQFF.

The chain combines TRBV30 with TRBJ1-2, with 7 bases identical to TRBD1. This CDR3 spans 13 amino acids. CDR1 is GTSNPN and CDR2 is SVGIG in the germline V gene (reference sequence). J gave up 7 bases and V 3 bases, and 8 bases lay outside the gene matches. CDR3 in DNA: TGTGCCTGGAGAAGGGACAGACCGGCTGGCTACACCTTC. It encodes CAWRRDRPAGYTF.

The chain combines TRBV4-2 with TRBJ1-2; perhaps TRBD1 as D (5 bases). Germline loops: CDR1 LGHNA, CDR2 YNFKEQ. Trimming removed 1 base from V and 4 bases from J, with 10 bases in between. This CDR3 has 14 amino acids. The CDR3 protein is CASSQGDFIYGYTF. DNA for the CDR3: TGTGCCAGCAGCCAAGGGGACTTCATCTATGGCTACACCTTC.

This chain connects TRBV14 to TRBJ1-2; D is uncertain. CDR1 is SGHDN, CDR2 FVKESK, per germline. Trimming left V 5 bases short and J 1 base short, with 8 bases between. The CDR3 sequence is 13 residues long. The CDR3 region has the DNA TGTGCCAGCAGCTCAGACGTTAACTATGGCTACACCTTC. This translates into CASSSDVNYGYTF.

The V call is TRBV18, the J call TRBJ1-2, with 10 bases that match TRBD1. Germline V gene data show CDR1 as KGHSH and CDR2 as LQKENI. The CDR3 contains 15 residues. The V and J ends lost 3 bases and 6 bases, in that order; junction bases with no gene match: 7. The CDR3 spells CASSPTGTGADGYTF. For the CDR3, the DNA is TGTGCCAGCTCACCTACCGGGACAGGGGCCGATGGCTACACCTTC. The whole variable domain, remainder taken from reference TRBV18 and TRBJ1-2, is NAGVMQNPRHLVRRRGQEARLRCSPMKGHSHVYWYRQLPEEGLKFMVYLQKENIIDESGMPKERFSAEFPKEGPSILRIQQVVRGDSAAYFCASSPTGTGADGYTFGSGTRLTVV.

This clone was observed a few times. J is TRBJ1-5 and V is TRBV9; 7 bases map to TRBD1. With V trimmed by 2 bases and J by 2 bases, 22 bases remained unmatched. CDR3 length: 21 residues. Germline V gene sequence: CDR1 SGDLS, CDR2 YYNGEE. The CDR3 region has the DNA TGTGCCAGCAGCGTCCCCGCCGGGGACAGCCTTAACTGGTCGGGCAATCAGCCCCAGCATTTT. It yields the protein CASSVPAGDSLNWSGNQPQHF.

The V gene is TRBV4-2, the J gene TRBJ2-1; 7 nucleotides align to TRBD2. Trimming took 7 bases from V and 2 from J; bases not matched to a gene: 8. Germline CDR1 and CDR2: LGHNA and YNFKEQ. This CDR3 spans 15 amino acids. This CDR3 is CASKMRETTYNEQFF. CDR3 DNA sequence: TGTGCCAGCAAGATGCGGGAGACGACCTACAATGAGCAGTTCTTC.

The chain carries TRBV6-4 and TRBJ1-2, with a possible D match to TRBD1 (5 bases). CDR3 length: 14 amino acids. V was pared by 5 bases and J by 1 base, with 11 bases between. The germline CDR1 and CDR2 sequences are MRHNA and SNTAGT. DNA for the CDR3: TGTGCCAGCAGTCCTGGGGACCGTAACTATGGCTACACCTTC. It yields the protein CASSPGDRNYGYTF.